This TCR beta chain was identified during a study of cytomegalovirus exposure and HLA in healthy donors. Whole-study context: In a later analysis, it was reported that the approximately 120 validation repertoires had been produced on the same platform as the roughly 610 repertoires belonging to the first cohort. Study-level points and caveats: There were over 150 TCR beta chains listed as cytomegalovirus-associated.

There are 13 residues in the CDR3. V shed 1 base and J shed 7 bases, with 11 bases lying between them. Germline CDR1 is SQVTM and CDR2 is ANQGSEA. Details on this clone: Its antigen is unidentified.

TCRdb's copy holds only in-frame clones and misses some; the assay was immunoSEQ multiplex PCR. The table shows about 360,000 clones, with about nine tenths occurring only once. V gene TRBV29-1 combines with J gene TRBJ2-1; D ambiguous. The sequenced sample consisted of PBMCs. The clonotype originates from a woman under 30 in good health and CMV-seronegative. The CDR3 spells CSVEGHSVNEQFF. The CDR3 region has the DNA TGCAGCGTTGAAGGCCATAGTGTGAATGAGCAGTTCTTC.